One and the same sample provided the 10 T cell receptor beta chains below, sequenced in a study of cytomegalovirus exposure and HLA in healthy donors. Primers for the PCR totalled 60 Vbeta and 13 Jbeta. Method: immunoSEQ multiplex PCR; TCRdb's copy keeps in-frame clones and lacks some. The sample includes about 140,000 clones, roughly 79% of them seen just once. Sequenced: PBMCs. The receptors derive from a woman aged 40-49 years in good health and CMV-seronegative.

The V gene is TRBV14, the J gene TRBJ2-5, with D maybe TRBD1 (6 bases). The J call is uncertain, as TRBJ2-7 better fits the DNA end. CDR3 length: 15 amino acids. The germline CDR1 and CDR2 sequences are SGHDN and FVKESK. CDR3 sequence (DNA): TGTGCCAGCAGCCAAGCAACAGGGTATTCGTACGAGCAGTACTTC. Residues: CASSQATGYSYEQYF.

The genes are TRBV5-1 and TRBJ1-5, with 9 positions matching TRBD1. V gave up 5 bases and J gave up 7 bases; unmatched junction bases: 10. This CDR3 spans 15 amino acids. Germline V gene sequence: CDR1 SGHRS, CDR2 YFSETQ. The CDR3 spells CASRPTGGTGQPQHF. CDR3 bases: TGCGCCAGCAGACCAACAGGGGGCACAGGGCAGCCCCAGCATTTT.

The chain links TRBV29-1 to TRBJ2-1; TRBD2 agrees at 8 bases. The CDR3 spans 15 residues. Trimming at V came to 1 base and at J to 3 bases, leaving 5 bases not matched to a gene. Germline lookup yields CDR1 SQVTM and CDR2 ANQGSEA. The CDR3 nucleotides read TGCAGCGTTGAAGGGAGCGGGGGCCACTACAATGAGCAGTTCTTC. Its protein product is CSVEGSGGHYNEQFF.

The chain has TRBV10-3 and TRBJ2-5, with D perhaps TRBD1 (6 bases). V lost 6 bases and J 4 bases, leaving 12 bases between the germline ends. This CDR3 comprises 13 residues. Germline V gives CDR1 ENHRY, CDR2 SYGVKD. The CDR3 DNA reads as TGTGCCATCAGCTCAGGGGCCGTAGAGACCCAGTACTTC. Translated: CAISSGAVETQYF.

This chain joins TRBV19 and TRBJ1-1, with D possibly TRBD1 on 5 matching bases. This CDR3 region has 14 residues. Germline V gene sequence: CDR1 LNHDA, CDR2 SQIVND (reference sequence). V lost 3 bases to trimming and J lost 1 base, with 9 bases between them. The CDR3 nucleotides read TGTGCCAGTAGTATCAGGGTCCAGAACACTGAAGCTTTCTTT. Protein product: CASSIRVQNTEAFF.

This CDR3 reads CSVGSGASEAFF. The CDR3 DNA is TGCAGCGTTGGGTCAGGGGCATCTGAAGCTTTCTTT. The J gene is TRBJ1-1, the V gene TRBV29-1; possibly TRBD1 for D (6 bases). CDR1 and CDR2 (germline): SQVTM, ANQGSEA. Trimming shortened V by 4 bases and J by 6 bases, and 12 bases separated the two germline ends. This CDR3 region has 12 residues.

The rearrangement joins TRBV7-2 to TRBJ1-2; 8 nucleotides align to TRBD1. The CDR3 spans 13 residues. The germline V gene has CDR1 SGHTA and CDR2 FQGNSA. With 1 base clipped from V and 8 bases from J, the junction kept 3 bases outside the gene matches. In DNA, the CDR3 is TGTGCCAGCAGCTTAGGTCAGGGGGCCGGCTACACCTTC. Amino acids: CASSLGQGAGYTF.

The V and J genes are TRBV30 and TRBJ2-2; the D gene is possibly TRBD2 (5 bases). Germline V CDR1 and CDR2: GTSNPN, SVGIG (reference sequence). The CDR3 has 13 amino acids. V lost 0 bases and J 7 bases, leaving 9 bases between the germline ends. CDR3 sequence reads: CAWSVAVSGELFF. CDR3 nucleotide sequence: TGTGCCTGGAGTGTAGCGGTTAGCGGGGAGCTGTTTTTT.

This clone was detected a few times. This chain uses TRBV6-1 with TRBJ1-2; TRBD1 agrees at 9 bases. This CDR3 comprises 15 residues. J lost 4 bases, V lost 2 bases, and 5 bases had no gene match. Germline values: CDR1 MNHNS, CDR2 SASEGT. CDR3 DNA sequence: TGTGCCAGCAGTGAAACCGGGACAGGGAGCTATGGCTACACCTTC. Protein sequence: CASSETGTGSYGYTF.

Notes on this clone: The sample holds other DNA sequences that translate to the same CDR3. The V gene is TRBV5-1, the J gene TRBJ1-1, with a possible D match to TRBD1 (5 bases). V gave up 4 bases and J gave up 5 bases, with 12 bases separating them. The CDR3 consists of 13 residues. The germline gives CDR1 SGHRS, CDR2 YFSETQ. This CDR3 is CASSRQGGTEAFF. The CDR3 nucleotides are TGCGCCAGCAGCCGCCAGGGAGGTACTGAAGCTTTCTTT.